The rows below give T cell receptor beta chains drawn from one sample of a study of tumor-infiltrating lymphocytes in localized non-small cell lung cancer. Using immunoSEQ multiplex PCR, the repertoire was profiled, and TCRdb retains in-frame clones only, with some absent. The table has 10,000 to 15,000 clones, roughly 67% seen once; the top ten hold 7%. The sample consisted of lung tumor tissue. The receptors were gathered from a human donor with non-small cell lung cancer. Each CDR3 is given without its conserved first and last residue. A D gene is named only where the DNA matches it firmly. Clone size is shown for a subset of rows, as once, few, many or a class of expanded clone.

clone_size	v_call	j_call	cdr3_length	d_call	cdr3_aa
-	TRBV5-4	TRBJ2-3	11	-	ASSLGDTDTQY
medium-sized	TRBV7-6	TRBJ2-7	12	-	ASSLTSWASEQY
once	TRBV5-1	TRBJ2-2	14	TRBD2	ASTSGGRMNTGELF
-	TRBV29-1	TRBJ2-5	11	-	SVEVAGLGSQY
once	TRBV5-1	TRBJ2-2	12	-	ASSPGTATGELF
few	TRBV6-1	TRBJ1-5	13	-	ASSEEGDQRQPQH
medium-sized	TRBV6-1	TRBJ2-5	10	-	ASTPRQETQY
-	TRBV30	TRBJ2-7	13	TRBD2	AWSFWSGSSYEQY
-	TRBV5-4	TRBJ2-3	10	-	ASSFRADTQY
-	TRBV27	TRBJ1-2	11	-	ASSPNGFYGYT
-	TRBV5-1	TRBJ2-3	13	-	ASSSGANSADTQY
-	TRBV6-5	TRBJ1-6	13	TRBD1	ASSYSGTDYSPLH
-	TRBV5-4	TRBJ1-3	13	-	ASSLDSLSGNTIY
-	TRBV5-1	TRBJ2-2	12	-	ASSLFLGTGELF
-	TRBV6-6	TRBJ1-2	9	-	ASSYQYGYT
-	TRBV27	TRBJ2-7	15	TRBD2	ASSSTILTSGRGEQY
-	TRBV7-2	TRBJ2-7	12	TRBD1	ASSPDRGVYEQY
-	TRBV5-1	TRBJ2-7	12	TRBD1	ASSLEQGAAEQY
-	TRBV6-4	TRBJ2-1	10	-	ASTRGHHEQF
few	TRBV5-1	TRBJ2-2	11	TRBD1	ASSWGTVAELF
-	TRBV5-1	TRBJ2-3	13	-	ASSLASAHTDTQY
-	TRBV7-2	TRBJ1-2	11	-	ASSFRVDYGYT
-	TRBV2	TRBJ2-7	9	-	ASSETVRTY
-	TRBV6-5	TRBJ1-1	11	-	ASTLGGNTEAF
-	TRBV7-9	TRBJ2-5	10	-	ASSLVGLAQY
few	TRBV15	TRBJ2-3	13	-	ATSRDPVSADTQY
few	TRBV27	TRBJ2-1	10	-	ASRIRHGEQF
-	TRBV7-9	TRBJ2-7	9	-	ASSNSYEQY
-	TRBV18	TRBJ2-1	14	-	ASSPPQGSTYNEQF
few	TRBV2	TRBJ1-4	12	TRBD1	ASRETGGLEKLF
-	TRBV6-5	TRBJ2-7	12	-	ASSYLTGTYEQY
-	TRBV7-9	TRBJ1-6	13	-	ASSLAGWRDSPLH
large	TRBV7-9	TRBJ2-5	17	TRBD2	ASSSLPGTSGSIVQTQY
few	TRBV18	TRBJ2-5	11	-	ASSPEGQETQY
-	TRBV5-1	TRBJ2-7	14	TRBD1	ASSWVGGGQGAKQY
few	TRBV10-3	TRBJ1-1	13	-	AISEVDGMNTEAF
-	TRBV29-1	TRBJ2-1	11	TRBD2	SSLTSGYNEQF
few	TRBV30	TRBJ2-5	11	TRBD2	AWSGGLGETQY
-	TRBV18	TRBJ2-2	10	-	ASSPGTGELF
-	TRBV14	TRBJ2-7	13	TRBD1	ASSRDRGSTYEQY
medium-sized	TRBV4-2	TRBJ1-5	13	-	ASSQDDGVNQPQH
-	TRBV5-1	TRBJ1-3	11	-	ASSSGGGNTIY
-	TRBV29-1	TRBJ2-3	14	TRBD2	SVEDPTSGNTDTQY
-	TRBV6-6	TRBJ1-5	12	TRBD1	ASRAGGSNQPQH
-	TRBV5-1	TRBJ2-1	12	-	ASSWQGYVDEQF
few	TRBV19	TRBJ2-4	12	-	ASSRDLAKNIQY
-	TRBV2	TRBJ1-1	10	-	ASSEGAGRAF
-	TRBV18	TRBJ1-5	13	-	ASSPQGRGNQPQH
-	TRBV7-9	TRBJ1-1	13	-	ASSPLTGMNTEAF